In this sample, the clone carrying this TCR beta chain turned up a few times. What it binds is not known. The sample belongs to a study of early T cells in non-severe SARS-CoV-2 infection. In the study overall: Alpha and beta chains were unpaired, from unsorted whole-blood bulk RNA. Study findings and constraints: Sequences matched to VDJdb favored anti-spike CD8 responses, while private and CD4 specificities were missed.

With 5 bases clipped from V and 6 bases from J, the junction kept 4 bases outside the gene matches. This CDR3 has 12 residues. Germline V lookup: CDR1 LGHDT, CDR2 YNNKEL (reference sequence). Attachment of unique molecular identifiers was made to individual cDNA molecules. TCRdb recomputed calls from the 5' RACE reads with MiXCR, one row per CDR3 protein. The repertoire holds tens of thousands of distinct CDR3 sequences, with approximately 5.6% as singletons. This sequence joins TRBV3-1 and TRBJ2-7; 7 positions agree with TRBD2. The sequence was collected from an adult who was a healthcare worker with PCR-confirmed SARS-CoV-2 infection or an uninfected control (not recorded which). Sequencing was done on a sample of whole blood. The CDR3 here is CASSLAGVEQYF. The DNA of the CDR3 is TGTGCCAGCAGCTTGGCGGGGGTCGAGCAGTACTTC.